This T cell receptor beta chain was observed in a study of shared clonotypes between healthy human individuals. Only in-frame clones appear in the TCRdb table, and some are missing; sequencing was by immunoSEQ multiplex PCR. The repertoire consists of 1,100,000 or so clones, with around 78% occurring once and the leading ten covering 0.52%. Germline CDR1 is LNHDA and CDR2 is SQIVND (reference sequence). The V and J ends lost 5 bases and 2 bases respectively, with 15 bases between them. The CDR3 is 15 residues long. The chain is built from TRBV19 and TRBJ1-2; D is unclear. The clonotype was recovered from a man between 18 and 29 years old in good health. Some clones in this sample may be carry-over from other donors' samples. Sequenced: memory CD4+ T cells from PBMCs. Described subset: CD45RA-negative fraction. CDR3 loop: CASSPRVRVNYGYTF. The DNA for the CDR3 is TGTGCCAGTAGTCCGCGCGTTAGAGTAAACTATGGCTACACCTTC.